Following are 30 T cell receptor beta chains from one sample sequenced in a study of post-analysis software for immune sequencing data. Whole-study results and caveats: Roughly five TRBV segments, including TRBV5-6, TRBV5-1 and TRBV20-1, were more frequent in patients than controls.

What these receptors recognize is not known. Presence of unique molecular identifiers characterized the TCR beta cDNA libraries. TCRdb re-called the PCR reads with MiXCR, one entry per CDR3 protein. The profile shows hundreds of thousands of distinct CDR3 sequences, roughly 27% of them singletons. The sample comprised blood. Receptor source: a girl between 5 and 17 years old with multiple sclerosis.

This clonotype showed up just a few times. V and J are TRBV5-1 and TRBJ1-1; D is uncertain. CDR3 length: 15 residues. V lost 3 bases, J lost 6 bases, and 18 bases lay in between. Per the germline V gene, CDR1 is SGHRS and CDR2 is YFSETQ. The CDR3 here is CASSWSPGRESEAFF. CDR3 bases: TGCGCCAGCAGCTGGTCCCCCGGACGGGAGTCTGAAGCTTTCTTT.

On this clonotype itself: The junction departs from the called germline gene at one end, perhaps through a read error. The chain employs TRBV10-3 and TRBJ2-3; unclear D gene. Germline V gene sequence: CDR1 ENHRY, CDR2 SYGVKD. The CDR3 has 14 amino acids. The CDR3 sequence: CAIRLGSGTDTEYF. In DNA form, the CDR3 reads TGTGCCATCAGATTGGGGTCGGGCACAGATACGGAGTATTTT.

The sample holds a few counts of this clonotype. The chain's CDR3 is CASSPGQVATNEKLFF. CDR3 sequence (DNA): TGTGCCAGCAGTCCAGGACAGGTCGCAACTAATGAAAAACTGTTTTTT. This chain links TRBV12-3 or TRBV12-4 with TRBJ1-4, with TRBD1 matching over 7 bases. The J segment lost 0 bases and the V segment lost 5 bases, leaving 6 bases of the junction unmatched. The CDR3 sequence is 16 residues long.

The chain links TRBV7-9 to TRBJ2-7; D not resolved. The germline CDR1 and CDR2 sequences are SEHNR and FQNEAQ (reference sequence). Trimming shortened V by 3 bases and J by 0 bases, and 12 bases separated the two germline ends. The CDR3 has 15 residues. The DNA of the CDR3 is TGTGCCAGCAGCTTTACTGAGGACGGCTCCTACGAGCAGTACTTC. Protein: CASSFTEDGSYEQYF.

This clonotype occurred a few times. The J gene is TRBJ2-3, the V gene TRBV20-1, with unresolved D. The V and J ends lost 7 bases and 4 bases respectively, with 15 bases between them. In germline, CDR1 is DFQATT, CDR2 SNEGSKA (reference sequence). This CDR3 spans 13 amino acids. The CDR3 nucleotides read TGCAGTGTGCGAGTCCTAGGCCCAGATACGCAGTATTTT. It encodes CSVRVLGPDTQYF.

This clonotype showed up just a few times. The genes are TRBV5-1 and TRBJ2-1; D is unresolved. V gave up 5 bases and J gave up 0 bases, with 12 bases separating them. The CDR3 spans 15 residues. Germline values: CDR1 SGHRS, CDR2 YFSETQ. CDR3 DNA sequence: TGCGCCAGCAGGGCCCCAACTACCTCCTACAATGAGCAGTTCTTC. Translation gives CASRAPTTSYNEQFF.

This clonotype was counted only a few times. The chain is built from TRBV6-5 and TRBJ2-6; D uncertain. Germline values: CDR1 MNHEY, CDR2 SVGAGI. The CDR3 is 15 amino acids. The V gene lost 5 bases and the J gene lost 0 bases, with 8 bases spanning the gap. The CDR3 spells CASSRPGSGANVLTF. DNA for the CDR3: TGTGCCAGCAGTCGCCCGGGCTCTGGGGCCAACGTCCTGACTTTC.

This chain uses TRBV20-1 with TRBJ2-1, with D possibly matching TRBD1 (6 bases). CDR1 DFQATT and CDR2 SNEGSKA come from the germline V gene (reference sequence). The CDR3 is made up of 14 amino acids. Trimming left V 6 bases short and J 10 bases short, with 22 bases between. The CDR3 protein is CSAEDRFSSYEQFF. CDR3 DNA: TGCAGTGCAGAAGACAGGTTCAGCTCCTACGAGCAGTTCTTC.

Turning to this clonotype: One end of the junction does not line up with germline, which may come from a read error. The chain recombines TRBV4-3 with TRBJ2-3; D may match TRBD1 or TRBD2 (5 bases each). The CDR3 runs 13 residues. Germline V gene sequence: CDR1 LGHNA, CDR2 YSLEER. This CDR3 is CASSPQGPDTRYF. Written as DNA, the CDR3 is TGCGCCAGCAGCCCGCAGGGACCAGATACGCGGTATTTT.

CDR3 nucleotides: TGTGCCAGCAGATCCAGGTCAGGAGAGACCCAGTACTTC. It yields the protein CASRSRSGETQYF. This rearrangement joins TRBV6-6 to TRBJ2-5; D gene ambiguous. Germline V gives CDR1 MNHNY, CDR2 SVGAGI (reference sequence). Trimming removed 6 bases at V and 4 bases at J, with 12 bases between. CDR3 length: 13 residues.

The chain couples TRBV29-1 to TRBJ2-1; 12 positions agree with TRBD1. The germline V gene encodes CDR1 SQVTM and CDR2 ANQGSEA. V was clipped by 6 bases and J by 5 bases; unmatched bases: 8. The CDR3 loop spans 15 amino acids. The CDR3 loop reads CSVLEGQGANNEQFF. CDR3 coding DNA: TGCAGCGTCTTAGAGGGACAGGGGGCGAACAATGAGCAGTTCTTC.

The gene calls are TRBV6-1 and TRBJ2-7; D remains ambiguous. CDR1 is MNHNS, CDR2 SASEGT, per germline. The V end lost 1 base, the J end lost 5 bases, and 12 bases lay between the germline ends. This CDR3 spans 14 amino acids. The CDR3 spells CASSEVWSIHEQYF. The DNA for the CDR3 is TGTGCCAGCAGTGAAGTCTGGAGCATACACGAGCAGTACTTC.

This clonotype came up a few times. J is TRBJ1-2 and V is TRBV29-1, with a possible D match to TRBD1 (5 bases). Germline CDR1 and CDR2: SQVTM and ANQGSEA. Trimming removed 4 bases from V and 8 bases from J, with 17 bases in between. The CDR3 is made up of 13 amino acids. The CDR3, as DNA: TGCAGCGTTGGGGGGAACCTGGCGGGAGGCTACACCTTC. It codes for CSVGGNLAGGYTF.

The chain recombines TRBV7-9 with TRBJ1-1; D call uncertain. From germline, CDR1 is SEHNR and CDR2 FQNEAQ (reference sequence). V was clipped by 4 bases and J by 0 bases, with 9 bases between them. The CDR3 covers 14 residues. CDR3 sequence (DNA): TGTGCCAGCAGCTCCGATTATGTGAACACTGAAGCTTTCTTT. Protein: CASSSDYVNTEAFF.

This clonotype was detected a few times. V and J are TRBV24-1 and TRBJ1-1; perhaps TRBD1 as D (6 bases). Per germline, CDR1 KGHDR and CDR2 SFDVKD. This CDR3 is 14 amino acids long. V shed 1 base and J shed 4 bases, with 9 bases lying between them. The CDR3 loop is CATSDLQGGTEAFF. CDR3 in DNA: TGTGCCACCAGTGATTTACAAGGGGGCACTGAAGCTTTCTTT.

This clonotype has a handful of counts. The chain carries TRBV7-8 and TRBJ2-1; 7 bases line up with TRBD2. Trimming cost V 2 bases and J 5 bases; bases outside gene matches: 9. Germline V gene lookup returns CDR1 SGHVS and CDR2 FQNEAQ. The CDR3 totals 16 residues. CDR3 sequence: CASSLNRLAADNEQFF. CDR3 bases: TGTGCCAGCAGCTTAAATCGACTAGCCGCCGACAATGAGCAGTTCTTC.

As DNA, the CDR3 is TGCGCCAGCAGCGGGGGTCGGGGAGAGCACTACAATGAGCAGTTCTTC. This codes for CASSGGRGEHYNEQFF. This chain links TRBV5-1 with TRBJ2-1, with D possibly called TRBD1 or TRBD2 (5 bases each). The CDR3 contains 16 residues. Trimming left V 4 bases short and J 3 bases short, with 17 bases between. Germline CDR1 reads SGHRS; CDR2 reads YFSETQ.

The chain combines TRBV20-1 with TRBJ2-7, with TRBD2 identical over 7 bases. V shed 5 bases, J shed 7 bases, and the junction held 14 bases outside the gene matches. The CDR3 consists of 14 residues. CDR1 and CDR2 from the germline V gene are DFQATT and SNEGSKA (reference sequence). In DNA form, the CDR3 reads TGCAGTGCTGGGTCTAGCGGCCTTTACAATGAGCAGTACTTC. Its translation: CSAGSSGLYNEQYF.

The chain joins TRBV11-2 to TRBJ2-1; possibly TRBD2 for D (6 bases). The germline CDR1 and CDR2 sequences are SGHAT and FQNNGV. The CDR3 runs 16 residues. Trimming cost V 5 bases and J 1 base, with 15 bases left between them. The CDR3 sequence: CASSLRDRPSYNEQFF. The CDR3 bases are TGTGCCAGCAGCCTGCGGGACCGACCTTCCTACAATGAGCAGTTCTTC.

The rearrangement links TRBV9 to TRBJ2-3; TRBD2 might be the D (6 bases). Trimming left V 3 bases short and J 11 bases short, with 16 bases between. This CDR3 spans 13 amino acids. Germline CDR1 and CDR2: SGDLS and YYNGEE. CDR3 bases: TGTGCCAGCAGCGGCGGCAGGTCGCGGGGGCAGTATTTT. As protein: CASSGGRSRGQYF.

This chain connects TRBV7-9 to TRBJ2-7; 9 nucleotides line up with TRBD2. J was trimmed by 4 bases and V by 5 bases; bases with no gene match: 15. The CDR3 runs 17 residues. Looked up from germline, CDR1 is SEHNR and CDR2 is FQNEAQ (reference sequence). The CDR3: CASSPGWASGNVYEQYF. The CDR3 DNA sequence: TGTGCCAGCAGCCCGGGGTGGGCTAGCGGGAATGTGTACGAGCAGTACTTC.

The chain is built from TRBV7-9 and TRBJ1-5; no clear D gene. Germline V gene lookup returns CDR1 SEHNR and CDR2 FQNEAQ (reference sequence). The V and J ends lost 4 bases and 6 bases respectively, with 10 bases between them. The CDR3 extends over 13 amino acids. CDR3 sequence: CASSSIPGQPQHF. The CDR3 nucleotides are TGTGCCAGCAGCTCCATCCCCGGTCAGCCCCAGCATTTT.

The chain recombines TRBV29-1 with TRBJ1-1; D is uncertain. Trimming shortened V by 5 bases and J by 2 bases, and 12 bases separated the two germline ends. The CDR3 consists of 13 residues. Germline-derived CDR1 and CDR2 are SQVTM and ANQGSEA. The CDR3 here is CSVYSSLNTEAFF. The DNA of the CDR3 is TGCAGCGTTTACTCTTCATTAAACACTGAAGCTTTCTTT.

Here the CDR3 reads CATSRGRQGKGYGYTF. The DNA for the CDR3 is TGTGCCACCAGCAGAGGAAGACAGGGGAAGGGCTATGGCTACACCTTC. V and J are TRBV15 and TRBJ1-2; 8 nucleotides agree with TRBD1. Germline V gives CDR1 LNHNV, CDR2 YYDKDF (reference sequence). This CDR3 comprises 16 residues. J gave up 4 bases and V 1 base, and 8 bases lay outside the gene matches.

With regard to this clonotype: The junction does not match germline at one end; this may be a read error. This chain uses TRBV28 with TRBJ1-5, with D hard to call. The length of the CDR3 is 14 residues. Germline V gene lookup returns CDR1 MDHEN and CDR2 SYDVKM. CDR3 DNA sequence: TGTACCAGCAGCCCCCCGGGCCCCAATCAGCCCCAGCATTTT. Translation: CTSSPPGPNQPQHF.

This clonotype was seen only a few times. Its ends do not fully match the called genes, so a read error is possible. The rearrangement links TRBV7-7 to TRBJ2-5, with D maybe TRBD2 (5 bases). Germline CDR1 and CDR2: SSHAT and FNYEAQ (reference sequence). The length of the CDR3 is 13 residues. Written as DNA, the CDR3 is TGTGCTAGCAGCTTAGAGACCGCGGGGACCCAGTACTTC. It yields the protein CASSLETAGTQYF.

The chain is built from TRBV27 and TRBJ1-4; TRBD1 agrees at 9 bases. V gave up 5 bases and J gave up 7 bases; unmatched junction bases: 11. The CDR3 length is 16 residues. Per the germline V gene, CDR1 is MNHEY and CDR2 is SMNVEV (reference sequence). The DNA for the CDR3 is TGTGCCAGCAGTCCCGTCACCGGGACAGGGATTGAAAAACTGTTTTTT. It codes for CASSPVTGTGIEKLFF.

V gene TRBV10-3 combines with J gene TRBJ1-1; no definite D call. The CDR3 has 15 amino acids. The V gene lost 7 bases and the J gene lost 1 base, with 16 bases spanning the gap. The germline CDR1 and CDR2 sequences are ENHRY and SYGVKD. The CDR3 loop is CAINQKGAWNTEAFF. The CDR3 DNA is TGTGCCATCAACCAAAAGGGAGCTTGGAACACTGAAGCTTTCTTT.

This clonotype was picked up a small number of times. The chain carries TRBV12-3 or TRBV12-4 and TRBJ2-7; 11 positions match TRBD2. Losses at the gene ends were 5 bases for V and 2 bases for J; bases not matched to a gene: 8. The CDR3 loop spans 16 amino acids. The CDR3 nucleotides read TGTGCCAGCAGTACGACTAGCGGGATTGGGCCCTACGAGCAGTACTTC. Its protein product is CASSTTSGIGPYEQYF.

The chain is built from TRBV7-2 and TRBJ2-3; 11 bases line up with TRBD2. Germline V gene sequence: CDR1 SGHTA, CDR2 FQGNSA. The CDR3 sequence is 14 residues long. V was clipped by 4 bases and J by 6 bases; unmatched bases: 3. The DNA for the CDR3 is TGTGCCAGCAGCTGGGGACTAGCGGAGGATACGCAGTATTTT. Its protein product is CASSWGLAEDTQYF.